One and the same sample provided the 24 T cell receptor beta chains below, sequenced in a study of T-cell reconstitution after alpha-beta-depleted transplantation in children. A library of TCRbeta sequences, prepared with unique molecular identifiers, was generated. TCRdb reprocessed the PCR reads via MiXCR and lists one record per CDR3 protein. The sample contains around 450,000 distinct CDR3 sequences, about 40% of which appear only once. This specimen was PBMCs, taken before TCRalphabeta/CD19-depleted stem cell transplant. These receptors were collected from a girl aged 2 to 10 with aplastic anemia, due to receive a stem cell transplant.

A note on this clonotype: The junction departs from the called germline gene at one end, perhaps through a read error. The rearrangement joins TRBV12-3 or TRBV12-4 to TRBJ1-1; D is uncertain. The CDR3 contains 13 residues. This CDR3 reads CASTFKAHTEAFF. Written as DNA, the CDR3 is TGTGCCAGCACCTTTAAGGCCCACACAGAAGCTTTCTTT.

This clonotype occurred many times. The genes are TRBV7-7 and TRBJ2-1; D possibly matches TRBD1 or TRBD2 (5 bases each). Germline CDR1 is SSHAT and CDR2 is FNYEAQ (reference sequence). This CDR3 contains 16 residues. Trimming pared 5 bases from V and 2 bases from J, leaving 16 bases between. The CDR3 sequence: CASSASGLVTYNEQFF. Here the CDR3 DNA reads TGTGCCAGCAGCGCCTCGGGGCTAGTTACCTACAATGAGCAGTTCTTC.

The CDR3 coding sequence is TGCGCCAGCAGCCCTACGGGGGTCTCTGGAAACACCATATATTTT. Protein sequence: CASSPTGVSGNTIYF. The chain recombines TRBV5-1 with TRBJ1-3, with D possibly TRBD1 on 5 matching bases. CDR1 is SGHRS and CDR2 is YFSETQ in the germline V gene. This CDR3 is 15 amino acids long. Trimming removed 4 bases from V and 0 bases from J, with 11 bases in between. The full variable domain, its missing parts supplied by reference TRBV5-1 and TRBJ1-3, is KAGVTQTPRYLIKTRGQQVTLSCSPISGHRSVSWYQQTPGQGLQFLFEYFSETQRNKGNFPGRFSGRQFSNSRSEMNVSTLELGDSALYLCASSPTGVSGNTIYFGEGSWLTVV.

The V gene is TRBV7-3, the J gene TRBJ1-1, with a possible D match to TRBD1 (6 bases). The CDR3 loop spans 13 amino acids. Germline V lookup: CDR1 SGHTA, CDR2 FQGTGA. Trimming removed 3 bases from V and 7 bases from J, with 12 bases in between. The CDR3 DNA is TGTGCCAGCAGCTTTGGGGGGGCAGGTGAAGCTTTCTTT. It encodes CASSFGGAGEAFF.

This clonotype occurred once. The rearrangement links TRBV28 to TRBJ2-7, with D maybe TRBD1 (5 bases). The CDR3 covers 10 residues. Germline V gene lookup returns CDR1 MDHEN and CDR2 SYDVKM. Trimming shortened V by 10 bases and J by 5 bases, and 9 bases separated the two germline ends. CDR3 DNA: TGTGCCACCCTAGGGGACGAGCAGTACTTC. This encodes CATLGDEQYF.

This clonotype was recorded many times. J is TRBJ2-2 and V is TRBV5-4; TRBD2 aligns across 10 bases. The J segment lost 0 bases and the V segment lost 1 base, leaving 3 bases of the junction unmatched. The length of the CDR3 is 17 residues. The germline CDR1 and CDR2 sequences are SGHNT and YYREEE (reference sequence). CDR3 sequence: CASSLQGLASNTGELFF. CDR3 DNA: TGTGCCAGCAGCTTGCAGGGACTAGCGTCGAACACCGGGGAGCTGTTTTTT.

V and J are TRBV15 and TRBJ2-1; 12 nucleotides match TRBD1. CDR1 LNHNV and CDR2 YYDKDF come from the germline V gene (reference sequence). With 5 bases clipped from V and 8 bases from J, the junction kept 7 bases outside the gene matches. The CDR3 is 15 amino acids. The CDR3 spells CATSSRGTGGDEQFF. The CDR3 DNA reads TGTGCCACCAGCTCCAGGGGGACAGGGGGCGATGAGCAGTTCTTC. Drawing the rest from reference TRBV15 and TRBJ2-1, the complete variable domain is DAMVIQNPRYQVTQFGKPVTLSCSQTLNHNVMYWYQQKSSQAPKLLFHYYDKDFNNEADTPDNFQSRRPNTSFCFLDIRSPGLGDTAMYLCATSSRGTGGDEQFFGPGTRLTVL.

The chain couples TRBV7-3 to TRBJ2-3; 12 positions match TRBD1. The CDR3 sequence is 15 residues long. After removal of 7 bases from V and 2 bases from J, the junction contained 4 bases not matched to a gene. Germline V gene data show CDR1 as SGHTA and CDR2 as FQGTGA. CDR3 sequence: CASTPGQGATDTQYF. DNA for the CDR3: TGTGCCAGCACCCCGGGACAGGGGGCCACAGATACGCAGTATTTT.

This clonotype was counted between two and nine times. V is TRBV20-1 and J is TRBJ2-3; 12 bases align to TRBD2. J lost 3 bases, V lost 2 bases, and 6 bases had no gene match. The germline V gene has CDR1 DFQATT and CDR2 SNEGSKA (reference sequence). This CDR3 comprises 16 residues. CDR3 amino acids: CSARWTSGAPTDTQYF. CDR3 nucleotide sequence: TGCAGTGCTAGATGGACTAGCGGGGCCCCTACAGATACGCAGTATTTT.

This clonotype was detected only a few times. The chain links TRBV6-1 to TRBJ2-5, with D maybe TRBD2 (5 bases). The CDR3 is 15 residues long. Germline loops: CDR1 MNHNS, CDR2 SASEGT. V lost 0 bases and J lost 4, with 12 bases in between. The CDR3 is CASSEARGFLETQYF. The CDR3 DNA reads as TGTGCCAGCAGTGAAGCGCGAGGGTTTCTAGAGACCCAGTACTTC.

In its sample, this clonotype was seen a few times. The chain couples TRBV7-3 to TRBJ2-3; a weak D match, TRBD2 (5 bases). There are 13 residues in the CDR3. Trimming removed 1 base from V and 6 bases from J, with 8 bases in between. Looked up from germline, CDR1 is SGHTA and CDR2 is FQGTGA. The CDR3 reads CASSLSRRDTQYF. The DNA for the CDR3 is TGTGCCAGCAGCTTAAGCCGGAGGGATACGCAGTATTTT.

This chain connects TRBV6-6 to TRBJ2-2; D gene uncertain. Trimming left V 6 bases short and J 2 bases short, with 7 bases between. CDR3 length: 13 residues. The V gene's germline CDR1 is MNHNY and CDR2 SVGAGI (reference sequence). The CDR3 here is CASRLANTGELFF. The CDR3 DNA reads as TGTGCCAGCAGGCTCGCCAACACCGGGGAGCTGTTTTTT.

With regard to this clonotype: A much larger clone sits a single nucleotide away, making a read error possible. CDR3 loop: CASTPRLSGHSPSYEQYF. In DNA, the CDR3 is TGTGCCAGCACCCCCCGACTTAGCGGCCATTCCCCATCCTACGAGCAGTACTTC. The chain is built from TRBV3-1 and TRBJ2-7; TRBD2 might be the D (6 bases). The length of the CDR3 is 18 residues. The ends were cut back, 7 bases at V and 1 base at J, with 26 bases in the middle. Germline V CDR1 and CDR2: LGHDT, YNNKEL (reference sequence).

This clonotype was picked up many times. The chain uses TRBV29-1 and TRBJ1-2; D possibly corresponds to TRBD1 (5 bases). V lost 7 bases to trimming and J lost 2 bases, with 11 bases between them. Germline V gene lookup returns CDR1 SQVTM and CDR2 ANQGSEA. This CDR3 is 12 amino acids long. The CDR3 region has the DNA TGCAGCGGGGGGGGATGGAACTATGGCTACACCTTC. Protein product: CSGGGWNYGYTF.

This clonotype was detected ten times or more. The rearrangement links TRBV15 to TRBJ2-6; D gene uncertain. There are 18 residues in the CDR3. Germline CDR1 reads LNHNV; CDR2 reads YYDKDF (reference sequence). V was trimmed by 0 bases and J by 0 bases, leaving 12 bases between them. The CDR3 is CATSREEIGNSGANVLTF. CDR3 nucleotides: TGTGCCACCAGCAGAGAAGAGATAGGGAACTCTGGGGCCAACGTCCTGACTTTC.

V gene TRBV29-1 combines with J gene TRBJ2-3; D gene unclear. The CDR3 loop spans 12 amino acids. With 7 bases removed from V and 5 bases from J, the gap between germline ends came to 13 bases. Germline loops: CDR1 SQVTM, CDR2 ANQGSEA. The CDR3 sequence is CSDWGSGDTQYF. DNA for the CDR3: TGCAGCGATTGGGGATCCGGAGATACGCAGTATTTT.

V usage is TRBV6-5 and J usage is TRBJ2-1; D not resolved. CDR1 and CDR2 from the germline V gene are MNHEY and SVGAGI. V lost 0 bases and J lost 9, with 3 bases in between. This CDR3 comprises 11 residues. The CDR3 region has the DNA TGTGCCAGCAGTTACTCCGGTGAGCAGTTCTTC. Translated, it gives CASSYSGEQFF.

The rearrangement links TRBV4-2 to TRBJ2-1, with D uncertain. Germline V CDR1 and CDR2: LGHNA, YNFKEQ. Between the trimmed V and J ends, which lost 1 base and 9 bases, there was a span of 10 bases. The CDR3 totals 13 residues. The CDR3 DNA reads TGTGCCAGCAGCCAAGTAACAGCAGGTGAGCAGTTCTTC. Translating gives CASSQVTAGEQFF.

This clonotype was observed many times. In nucleotides, the CDR3 is TGTGCCAGCAGCCCTTCCTACCCAGAGACCCAGTACTTC. Translated: CASSPSYPETQYF. This chain links TRBV7-2 with TRBJ2-5; D gene ambiguous. With 5 bases removed from V and 4 bases from J, the gap between germline ends came to 11 bases. CDR3 size: 13 residues. Germline values: CDR1 SGHTA, CDR2 FQGNSA.

This clonotype showed up many times. CDR3 nucleotide sequence: TGTGCCAGCAGTTTGCAAGGGGCTCTCGGGTATAGCAATCAGCCCCAGCATTTT. Amino acids: CASSLQGALGYSNQPQHF. The rearrangement links TRBV12-3 or TRBV12-4 to TRBJ1-5; TRBD1 is a possible D gene (5 bases). Trimming left V 3 bases short and J 0 bases short, with 18 bases between. This CDR3 has 18 amino acids.

This clonotype was observed a handful of times. The genes are TRBV20-1 and TRBJ2-7; possible D gene TRBD2, 6 bases. Deletions cut 6 bases from V and 6 bases from J, with 18 bases between. The CDR3 is made up of 13 amino acids. Germline V gene lookup returns CDR1 DFQATT and CDR2 SNEGSKA (reference sequence). CDR3 sequence reads: CSALGGPPSEQYF. In DNA, the CDR3 is TGCAGTGCCCTGGGGGGACCCCCGAGCGAGCAGTACTTC.

This clonotype appeared a few times. J is TRBJ2-1 and V is TRBV5-1; tentatively, D is TRBD2 (6 bases). This CDR3 region has 16 residues. Trimming removed 3 bases from V and 0 bases from J, with 13 bases in between. Germline CDR1 is SGHRS and CDR2 is YFSETQ. The CDR3 protein is CASSSAAGSSYNEQFF. The CDR3, as DNA: TGCGCCAGCAGCTCAGCCGCGGGGAGCTCCTACAATGAGCAGTTCTTC.

The V call is TRBV20-1, the J call TRBJ2-5, with 11 bases that match TRBD2. There are 13 residues in the CDR3. CDR1 and CDR2 (germline): DFQATT, SNEGSKA (reference sequence). The CDR3 sequence is CSGSGGGLETQYF. CDR3 in DNA: TGCAGCGGTAGCGGGGGGGGTCTTGAGACCCAGTACTTC.

CDR3 amino acids: CSADTGAGTDTQYF. The CDR3 DNA is TGCAGTGCGGACACAGGGGCGGGCACAGATACGCAGTATTTT. The V gene is TRBV20-1, the J gene TRBJ2-3, with 7 bases fitting TRBD1. The V gene's germline CDR1 is DFQATT and CDR2 SNEGSKA (reference sequence). The J segment lost 1 base and the V segment lost 6 bases, leaving 7 bases of the junction unmatched. The CDR3 runs to 14 residues.